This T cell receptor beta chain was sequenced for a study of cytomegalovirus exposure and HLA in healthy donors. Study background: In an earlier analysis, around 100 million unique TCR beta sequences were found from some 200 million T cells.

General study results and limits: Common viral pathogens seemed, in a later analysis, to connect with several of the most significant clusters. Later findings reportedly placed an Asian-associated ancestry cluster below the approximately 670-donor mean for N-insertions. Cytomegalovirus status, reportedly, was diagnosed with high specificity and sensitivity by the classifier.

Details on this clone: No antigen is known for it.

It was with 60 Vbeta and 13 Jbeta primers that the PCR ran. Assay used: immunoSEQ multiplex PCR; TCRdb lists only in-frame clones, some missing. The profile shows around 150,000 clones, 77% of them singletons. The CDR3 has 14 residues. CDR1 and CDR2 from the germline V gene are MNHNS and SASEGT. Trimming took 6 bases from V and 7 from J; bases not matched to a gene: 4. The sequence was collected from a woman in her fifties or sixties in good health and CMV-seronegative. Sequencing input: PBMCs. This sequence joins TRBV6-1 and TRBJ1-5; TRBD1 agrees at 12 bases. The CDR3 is CASSPGTGGQPQHF. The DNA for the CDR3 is TGTGCCAGCAGCCCCGGGACAGGGGGCCAGCCCCAGCATTTT.